This T cell receptor (beta chain) was observed in a study of T cell responses to AZD1222 COVID-19 vaccine. Sequencing used immunoSEQ multiplex PCR; TCRdb keeps in-frame clones, though not all of them. Of around 84,000 clones listed, 70% to 90% are singletons. Germline V lookup: CDR1 MDHEN, CDR2 SYDVKM. The V gene lost 6 bases and the J gene lost 7 bases, with 10 bases spanning the gap. This CDR3 has 12 amino acids. This sequence was found in an adult who received the AZD1222 COVID-19 vaccine. This sequence joins TRBV28 and TRBJ2-1; D is unclear. Sequenced material: peripheral blood, taken 28 days after the second AZD1222 dose. The CDR3 spells CASSLVRNEQFF. The CDR3 coding sequence is TGTGCCAGCAGCCTAGTACGGAATGAGCAGTTCTTC.